These 30 T cell receptor beta chains were all obtained from the same sample, sequenced in a study of shared clonotypes between healthy human individuals. Data came from immunoSEQ multiplex PCR; TCRdb stores just in-frame clones and leaves some out. The sample lists 780,000 or so clones; roughly two thirds were seen once. Sequencing used memory CD4+ T cells sorted from blood. The sample's subset: CD45RA-negative fraction. These receptors originate from a woman aged 25 to 39 in good health.

This chain joins TRBV5-8 and TRBJ2-3, with 8 bases identical to TRBD1. The CDR3 has 16 amino acids. The germline CDR1 and CDR2 sequences are SGHTS and YDEGEE. J was trimmed by 5 bases and V by 1 base; bases with no gene match: 9. The CDR3 is CASSLTGSRGQDTQYF. As DNA, the CDR3 is TGTGCCAGCAGCTTGACGGGCAGCAGGGGGCAAGATACGCAGTATTTT.

V usage is TRBV5-4 and J usage is TRBJ2-2, with D perhaps TRBD1 (6 bases). Trimming removed 7 bases at V and 1 base at J, with 11 bases between. The germline CDR1 and CDR2 sequences are SGHNT and YYREEE (reference sequence). This CDR3 region has 14 residues. Here the CDR3 DNA reads TGTGCCAGCCGCAAGGACAGGAACACCGGGGAGCTGTTTTTT. Translating it yields CASRKDRNTGELFF.

The genes are TRBV21-1 and TRBJ2-7. TRBV21-1 is described as a pseudogene. The CDR3 is made up of 13 amino acids. The CDR3 reads CAPRTFPPYEQYF. For the CDR3, the DNA is TGTGCCCCTCGCACGTTCCCCCCCTACGAGCAGTACTTC.

V is TRBV7-2 and J is TRBJ2-7; D is unresolved. From germline, CDR1 is SGHTA and CDR2 FQGNSA. Between the trimmed V and J ends, which lost 6 bases and 0 bases, there was a span of 18 bases. The CDR3 is made up of 16 amino acids. CDR3 DNA: TGTGCCAGCAGTTACATACGACTCAAGAGCTCCTACGAGCAGTACTTC. Protein sequence: CASSYIRLKSSYEQYF.

This clone was observed a handful of times. The chain recombines TRBV28 with TRBJ2-7; maybe TRBD1 (7 bases). The CDR3 has 14 residues. The germline V and J ends were trimmed by 2 bases and 4 bases, with 12 bases remaining between them. Germline lookup yields CDR1 MDHEN and CDR2 SYDVKM. CDR3 sequence (DNA): TGTGCCAGCAGTTTAAGGCAGGGGGGATACGAGCAGTACTTC. Its protein product is CASSLRQGGYEQYF.

This chain uses TRBV11-2 with TRBJ2-7; D gene ambiguous. The CDR3 runs 14 residues. Trimming shortened V by 2 bases and J by 0 bases, and 8 bases separated the two germline ends. Germline-derived CDR1 and CDR2 are SGHAT and FQNNGV. CDR3 sequence (DNA): TGTGCCAGCAGCTTACAGGTCAGCTCCTACGAGCAGTACTTC. This translates into CASSLQVSSYEQYF.

The rearrangement joins TRBV27 to TRBJ2-7; possible D gene TRBD1, 5 bases. Trimming stripped 5 bases from V and 4 bases from J, with 21 bases between. CDR1 and CDR2 (germline): MNHEY, SMNVEV (reference sequence). CDR3 length: 16 residues. The CDR3 region has the DNA TGTGCCAGCAGTCCCTACAGGTTGGGCAGGGATTACGAGCAGTACTTC. Translating it yields CASSPYRLGRDYEQYF.

The chain carries TRBV2 and TRBJ2-7, with TRBD1 identical over 11 bases. The trim removed 7 bases at V and 6 bases at J, leaving 8 bases unmatched. This CDR3 region has 14 residues. Germline CDR1 SNHLY, CDR2 FYNNEI. This CDR3 is CASTAGTGGSEQYF. The DNA for the CDR3 is TGTGCCAGCACCGCCGGGACAGGGGGTAGCGAGCAGTACTTC.

The chain links TRBV6-1 to TRBJ2-6; D is unclear. Per the germline V gene, CDR1 is MNHNS and CDR2 is SASEGT. This CDR3 spans 14 amino acids. Trimming took off 2 bases at V and 6 bases at J, with 8 bases between the two ends. As DNA, the CDR3 is TGTGCCAGCAGTGAATCCCTAGTGGCCAACGTCCTGACTTTC. Its translation is CASSESLVANVLTF.

The rearrangement joins TRBV6-6 to TRBJ1-5, with 8 bases lining up with TRBD1. The CDR3 has 14 residues. The germline V gene has CDR1 MNHNY and CDR2 SVGAGI (reference sequence). V shed 2 bases, J shed 7 bases, and the junction held 4 bases outside the gene matches. CDR3 protein: CASSYTRQGQPQHF. The CDR3, as DNA: TGTGCCAGCAGTTACACTAGACAGGGGCAGCCCCAGCATTTT.

Note on this clone: A much larger clone differs by one base, so this may be a read error. This sample includes further DNA sequences coding for the same CDR3. V usage is TRBV5-1 and J usage is TRBJ2-5; 8 bases match TRBD1. V was pared by 3 bases and J by 4 bases, with 2 bases of the junction left unmatched. The CDR3 totals 13 residues. The germline gives CDR1 SGHRS, CDR2 YFSETQ. The CDR3 DNA reads TGCGCCAGCAGCTATGGACAGGGAGAGACCCAGTACTTC. This codes for CASSYGQGETQYF.

This clone occurred a few times. In the same sample, other DNA sequences code for this CDR3. The V and J genes are TRBV9 and TRBJ2-1; a possible D gene is TRBD2 (5 bases). The V end was cut by 0 bases, the J end by 3 bases, with 10 bases between. Germline-derived CDR1 and CDR2 are SGDLS and YYNGEE. This CDR3 has 15 residues. The CDR3 nucleotides read TGTGCCAGCAGCGTAGACAGCGGAGTCTACAATGAGCAGTTCTTC. Translating gives CASSVDSGVYNEQFF.

The J gene is TRBJ2-5, the V gene TRBV5-1, with 9 positions matching TRBD2. After removal of 7 bases from V and 0 bases from J, the junction contained 16 bases not matched to a gene. The CDR3 spans 18 residues. CDR1 SGHRS and CDR2 YFSETQ come from the germline V gene. CDR3 loop: CASRGTSTTSGDQETQYF. CDR3 sequence (DNA): TGCGCCAGCCGGGGGACTAGCACTACCTCAGGGGACCAAGAGACCCAGTACTTC.

The rearrangement links TRBV11-3 to TRBJ2-2; the D is unclear. Trimming took off 4 bases at V and 2 bases at J, with 26 bases between the two ends. This CDR3 has 20 residues. The germline V gene encodes CDR1 SGHNT and CDR2 YENEEA. The CDR3 DNA reads TGTGCCAGCAGCTCATCGGGTTGGGGATCTCGTTCAAATAACACCGGGGAGCTGTTTTTT. Protein: CASSSSGWGSRSNNTGELFF. Variable domain in full (rest from reference TRBV11-3 and TRBJ2-2): EAGVVQSPRYKIIEKKQPVAFWCNPISGHNTLYWYLQNLGQGPELLIRYENEEAVDDSQLPKDRFSAERLKGVDSTLKIQPAELGDSAVYLCASSSSGWGSRSNNTGELFFGEGSRLTVL.

The V gene is TRBV7-9, the J gene TRBJ2-2, with 7 nucleotides matching TRBD1. From germline, CDR1 is SEHNR and CDR2 FQNEAQ (reference sequence). V was clipped by 5 bases and J by 7 bases; unmatched bases: 10. The CDR3 runs 15 residues. The CDR3 region has the DNA TGTGCCAGCAGCATACAACAGGGGATGAACGGGGAGCTGTTTTTT. Translated, it gives CASSIQQGMNGELFF.

V and J are TRBV5-4 and TRBJ2-7; TRBD1 aligns across 7 bases. The CDR3 runs to 13 residues. Germline V lookup: CDR1 SGHNT, CDR2 YYREEE (reference sequence). Trimming took 4 bases from V and 6 from J; bases not matched to a gene: 7. The CDR3 DNA reads as TGTGCCAGCAGCCTGAGCGGACAGGTCGAGCAGTACTTC. Amino acids: CASSLSGQVEQYF.

This clone was seen a handful of times. The rearrangement uses TRBV19 and TRBJ1-3; D unresolved. The CDR3 is made up of 15 amino acids. With 7 bases removed from V and 4 bases from J, the gap between germline ends came to 17 bases. Per germline, CDR1 LNHDA and CDR2 SQIVND (reference sequence). Here the CDR3 DNA reads TGTGCCAGTACCTCCTTGGGTTTGGAAGGAAACACCATATATTTT. This sequence encodes CASTSLGLEGNTIYF. Drawing the rest from reference TRBV19 and TRBJ1-3, the complete variable domain is DGGITQSPKYLFRKEGQNVTLSCEQNLNHDAMYWYRQDPGQGLRLIYYSQIVNDFQKGDIAEGYSVSREKKESFPLTVTSAQKNPTAFYLCASTSLGLEGNTIYFGEGSWLTVV.

This clone was detected a few times. V gene TRBV30 combines with J gene TRBJ1-2; D remains unclear. With 0 bases removed from V and 8 bases from J, the gap between germline ends came to 10 bases. CDR1 and CDR2 from the germline V gene are GTSNPN and SVGIG (reference sequence). The CDR3 is made up of 12 amino acids. The CDR3 loop reads CAWSVLERGYTF. CDR3 nucleotide sequence: TGTGCCTGGAGTGTATTAGAAAGAGGCTACACCTTC.

Regarding this clone: This likely came from a read error, as a far larger clone is one base away. The chain employs TRBV4-3 and TRBJ1-1, with D unresolved. The V gene's germline CDR1 is LGHNA and CDR2 YSLEER. The V and J ends lost 0 bases and 1 base respectively, with 6 bases between them. The CDR3 runs to 14 residues. CDR3 coding DNA: TGCGCCAGCAGCCAAGAAGACGGGAACACTGAAGCTTTCTTT. As protein: CASSQEDGNTEAFF.

The chain carries TRBV5-1 and TRBJ2-3; 8 bases agree with TRBD2. Germline V gene data show CDR1 as SGHRS and CDR2 as YFSETQ. The CDR3 runs to 15 residues. Losses at the gene ends were 1 base for V and 1 base for J; bases not matched to a gene: 2. DNA for the CDR3: TGCGCCAGCAGCTTGATGACTAGCGGCACAGATACGCAGTATTTT. This gives the protein CASSLMTSGTDTQYF.

The V and J genes are TRBV7-9 and TRBJ1-2; D uncertain. V lost 1 base and J lost 5, with 14 bases in between. The CDR3 totals 15 residues. CDR1 is SEHNR, CDR2 FQNEAQ, per germline (reference sequence). CDR3 nucleotides: TGTGCCAGCAGCTTAGACAGTCGTCGAAATTATGGCTACACCTTC. Protein product: CASSLDSRRNYGYTF.

This chain connects TRBV5-4 to TRBJ1-1; D remains ambiguous. The CDR3 has 13 residues. Germline assignment: CDR1 SGHNT and CDR2 YYREEE (reference sequence). V lost 4 bases and J lost 3, with 10 bases in between. In DNA form, the CDR3 reads TGTGCCAGCAGCGCCGCCGGGTACACTGAAGCTTTCTTT. Translated, it gives CASSAAGYTEAFF.

The chain joins TRBV28 to TRBJ2-3; 11 bases match TRBD1. V lost 6 bases, J lost 3 bases, and 5 bases stayed unmatched. The V gene's germline CDR1 is MDHEN and CDR2 SYDVKM. The CDR3 runs to 15 residues. Here the CDR3 reads CASRRGQGATDTQYF. In DNA form, the CDR3 reads TGTGCCAGCAGAAGAGGACAGGGGGCGACAGATACGCAGTATTTT.

The rearrangement links TRBV19 to TRBJ1-5; D uncertain. The CDR3 has 13 amino acids. CDR1 LNHDA and CDR2 SQIVND come from the germline V gene (reference sequence). Trimming took 5 bases from V and 5 from J, leaving 10 bases between them. The CDR3 is CASSLVPDQPQHF. The DNA for the CDR3 is TGTGCCAGTAGTCTGGTGCCCGATCAGCCCCAGCATTTT.

This clone was seen ten or more times. The V and J genes are TRBV11-1 and TRBJ2-1; 9 bases align to TRBD1. The V gene end was trimmed by 5 bases and the J gene end by 7 bases; junction bases not matched to a gene: 6. Germline lookup yields CDR1 SGHAT and CDR2 FQDESV (reference sequence). CDR3 length: 14 residues. CDR3 amino acids: CASSPGQGVNEQFF. The CDR3 DNA reads TGTGCCAGCAGCCCGGGACAGGGAGTTAATGAGCAGTTCTTC.

The genes are TRBV11-2 and TRBJ2-7; D perhaps matches TRBD2 (6 bases). CDR1 and CDR2 (germline): SGHAT, FQNNGV. The CDR3 covers 14 residues. V lost 6 bases and J 4 bases, leaving 16 bases between the germline ends. CDR3 region: CASRQPGLKYEQYF. CDR3 bases: TGTGCCAGCAGACAACCGGGACTCAAGTACGAGCAGTACTTC. Full variable domain (missing parts from reference TRBV11-2 and TRBJ2-7): EAGVAQSPRYKIIEKRQSVAFWCNPISGHATLYWYQQILGQGPKLLIQFQNNGVVDDSQLPKDRFSAERLKGVDSTLKIQPAKLEDSAVYLCASRQPGLKYEQYFGPGTRLTVT.

The chain joins TRBV18 to TRBJ2-3; perhaps D is TRBD1 or TRBD2 (5 bases each). The CDR3 length is 14 residues. Germline values: CDR1 KGHSH, CDR2 LQKENI. V was cut by 2 bases and J by 1 base, with 7 bases left in between. The CDR3 DNA follows: TGTGCCAGCTCACCATGGGACCGCACAGATACGCAGTATTTT. This sequence encodes CASSPWDRTDTQYF.

V gene TRBV5-1 combines with J gene TRBJ2-7, with 7 bases matching TRBD1. The CDR3 totals 15 residues. V dropped 0 bases and J dropped 5; count of bases not matched to a gene: 8. CDR1 and CDR2 from the germline V gene are SGHRS and YFSETQ. The CDR3: CASSLGVGGADEQYF. The CDR3 DNA reads as TGCGCCAGCAGCTTGGGGGTAGGGGGCGCGGACGAGCAGTACTTC.

The J gene is TRBJ2-7, the V gene TRBV10-3, with D unclear. The germline V gene has CDR1 ENHRY and CDR2 SYGVKD. The V and J ends lost 2 bases and 1 base respectively, with 6 bases between them. This CDR3 spans 13 amino acids. This CDR3 reads CAISEESSYEQYF. Written as DNA, the CDR3 is TGTGCCATCAGTGAGGAGTCTTCCTACGAGCAGTACTTC.

The gene calls are TRBV19 and TRBJ2-5; no clear D. Trimming took off 6 bases at V and 6 bases at J, with 14 bases between the two ends. In germline, CDR1 is LNHDA, CDR2 SQIVND (reference sequence). This CDR3 region has 13 residues. The CDR3 loop reads CASSPGLGKTQYF. The CDR3 coding sequence is TGTGCCAGTAGCCCCGGGCTGGGGAAGACCCAGTACTTC.